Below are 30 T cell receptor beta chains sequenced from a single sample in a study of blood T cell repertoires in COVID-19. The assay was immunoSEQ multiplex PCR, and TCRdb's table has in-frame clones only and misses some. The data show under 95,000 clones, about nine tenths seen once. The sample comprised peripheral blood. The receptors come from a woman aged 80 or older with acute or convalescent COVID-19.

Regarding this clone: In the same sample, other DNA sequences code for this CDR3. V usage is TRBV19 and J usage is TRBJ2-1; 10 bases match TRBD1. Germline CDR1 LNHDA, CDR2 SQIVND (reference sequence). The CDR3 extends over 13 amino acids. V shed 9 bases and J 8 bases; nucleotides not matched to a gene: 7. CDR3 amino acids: CASSRDRGDEQFF. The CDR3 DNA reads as TGTGCCAGCTCCCGGGACAGGGGCGATGAGCAGTTCTTC.

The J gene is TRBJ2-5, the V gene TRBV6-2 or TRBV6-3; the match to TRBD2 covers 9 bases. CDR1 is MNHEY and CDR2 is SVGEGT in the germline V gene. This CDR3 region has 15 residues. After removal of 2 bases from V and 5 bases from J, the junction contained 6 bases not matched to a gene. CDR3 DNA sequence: TGTGCCAGCAGTTACGGCGGGGGGGCCATGGAGACCCAGTACTTC. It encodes CASSYGGGAMETQYF.

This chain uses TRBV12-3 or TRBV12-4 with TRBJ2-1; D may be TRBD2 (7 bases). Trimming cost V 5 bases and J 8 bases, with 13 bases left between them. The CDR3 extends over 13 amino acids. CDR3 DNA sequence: TGTGCCAGCAGTAGGGGGGGGGCAGATGAGCAGTTCTTC. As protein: CASSRGGADEQFF.

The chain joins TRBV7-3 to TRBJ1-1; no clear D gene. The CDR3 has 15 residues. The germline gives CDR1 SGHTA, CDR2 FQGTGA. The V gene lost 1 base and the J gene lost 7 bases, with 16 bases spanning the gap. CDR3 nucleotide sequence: TGTGCCAGCAGCTTAAGTTTCATGGAGAGAGTTGAAGCTTTCTTT. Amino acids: CASSLSFMERVEAFF. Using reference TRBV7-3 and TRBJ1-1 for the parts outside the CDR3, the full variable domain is GAGVSQTPSNKVTEKGKYVELRCDPISGHTALYWYRQSLGQGPEFLIYFQGTGAADDSGLPNDRFFAVRPEGSVSTLKIQRTERGDSAVYLCASSLSFMERVEAFFGQGTRLTVV.

CDR3 residues: CASSGQGAGYTF. The DNA for the CDR3 is TGTGCCAGCAGCGGACAGGGTGCTGGCTACACCTTC. V and J are TRBV27 and TRBJ1-2, with TRBD1 matching 8 bases. J gave up 7 bases and V 6 bases, and 4 bases lay outside the gene matches. The CDR3 length is 12 residues. The germline V gene encodes CDR1 MNHEY and CDR2 SMNVEV (reference sequence).

In DNA form, the CDR3 reads TGTGCCAGCAGCTCGTCCCGGGACAACCTGTGGGAAGCTTTCTTT. Protein product: CASSSSRDNLWEAFF. The J gene is TRBJ1-1, the V gene TRBV7-9; possible D gene TRBD1, 6 bases. The CDR3 totals 15 residues. Trimming removed 4 bases from V and 8 bases from J, with 20 bases in between. Germline loops: CDR1 SEHNR, CDR2 FQNEAQ (reference sequence).

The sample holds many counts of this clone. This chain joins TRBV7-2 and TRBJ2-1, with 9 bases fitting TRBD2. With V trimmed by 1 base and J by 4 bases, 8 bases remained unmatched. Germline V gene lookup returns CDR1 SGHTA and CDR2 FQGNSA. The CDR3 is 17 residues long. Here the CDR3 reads CASSLVASGKTYNEQFF. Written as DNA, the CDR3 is TGTGCCAGCAGCTTAGTAGCTAGCGGGAAGACATACAATGAGCAGTTCTTC.

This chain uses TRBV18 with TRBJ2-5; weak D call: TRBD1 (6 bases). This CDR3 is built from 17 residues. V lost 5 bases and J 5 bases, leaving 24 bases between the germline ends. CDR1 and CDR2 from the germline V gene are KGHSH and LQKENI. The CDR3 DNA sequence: TGTGCCAGCTCAAAGGCAGCGACCCCAGGGGTCCTGGAGACCCAGTACTTC. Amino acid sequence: CASSKAATPGVLETQYF.

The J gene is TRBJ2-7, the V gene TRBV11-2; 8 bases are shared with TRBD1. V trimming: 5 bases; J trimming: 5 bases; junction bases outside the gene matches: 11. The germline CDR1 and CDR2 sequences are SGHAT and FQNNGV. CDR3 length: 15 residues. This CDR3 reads CASSLGGTGGDEQYF. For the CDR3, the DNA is TGTGCCAGCAGCCTAGGGGGGACAGGCGGCGACGAGCAGTACTTC.

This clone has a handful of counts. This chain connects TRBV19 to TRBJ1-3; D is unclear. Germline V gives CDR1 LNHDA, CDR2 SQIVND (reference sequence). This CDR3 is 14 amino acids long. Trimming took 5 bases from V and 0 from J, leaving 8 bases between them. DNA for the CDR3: TGTGCCAGTAGTGGTCAGGCCTCTGGAAACACCATATATTTT. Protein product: CASSGQASGNTIYF.

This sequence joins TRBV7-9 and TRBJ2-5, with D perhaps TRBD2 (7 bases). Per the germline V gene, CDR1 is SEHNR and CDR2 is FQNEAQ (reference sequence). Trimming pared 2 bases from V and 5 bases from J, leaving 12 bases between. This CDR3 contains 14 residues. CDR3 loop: CASSLRGGAETQYF. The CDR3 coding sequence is TGTGCCAGCAGCTTACGCGGGGGCGCGGAGACCCAGTACTTC.

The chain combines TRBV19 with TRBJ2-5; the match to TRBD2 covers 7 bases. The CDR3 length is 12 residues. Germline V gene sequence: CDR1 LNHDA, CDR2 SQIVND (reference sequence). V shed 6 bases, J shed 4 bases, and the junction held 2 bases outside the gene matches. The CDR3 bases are TGTGCCAGTAGCACGGGGGGAGAGACCCAGTACTTC. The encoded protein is CASSTGGETQYF.

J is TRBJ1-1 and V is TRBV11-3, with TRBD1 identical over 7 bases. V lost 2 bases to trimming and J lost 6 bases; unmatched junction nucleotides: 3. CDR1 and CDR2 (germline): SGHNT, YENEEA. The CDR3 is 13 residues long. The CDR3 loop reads CASSLLQGAEAFF. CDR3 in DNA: TGTGCCAGCAGCTTATTGCAGGGGGCTGAAGCTTTCTTT.

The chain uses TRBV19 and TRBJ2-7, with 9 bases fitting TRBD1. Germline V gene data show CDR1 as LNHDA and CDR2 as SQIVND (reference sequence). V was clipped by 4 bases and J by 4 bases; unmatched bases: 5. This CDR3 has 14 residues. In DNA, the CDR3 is TGTGCCAGTAGTACTGCGGACAGGGGATACGAGCAGTACTTC. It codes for CASSTADRGYEQYF.

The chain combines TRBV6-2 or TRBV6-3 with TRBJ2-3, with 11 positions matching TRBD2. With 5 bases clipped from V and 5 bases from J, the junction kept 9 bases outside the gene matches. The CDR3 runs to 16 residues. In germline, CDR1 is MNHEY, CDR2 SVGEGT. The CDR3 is CASSLSLAGGGDTQYF. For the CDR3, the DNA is TGTGCCAGCAGTCTCAGCCTAGCGGGAGGAGGAGATACGCAGTATTTT.

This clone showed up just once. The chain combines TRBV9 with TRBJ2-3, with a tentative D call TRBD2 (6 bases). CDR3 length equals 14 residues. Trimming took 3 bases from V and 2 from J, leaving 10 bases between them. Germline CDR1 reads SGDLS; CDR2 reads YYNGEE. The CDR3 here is CASSARDSTDTQYF. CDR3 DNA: TGTGCCAGCAGCGCCAGGGACTCCACAGATACGCAGTATTTT.

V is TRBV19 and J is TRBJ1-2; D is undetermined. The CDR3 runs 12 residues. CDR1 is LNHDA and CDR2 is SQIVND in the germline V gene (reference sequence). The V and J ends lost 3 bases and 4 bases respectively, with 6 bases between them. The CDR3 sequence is CASSIRSYGYTF. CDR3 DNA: TGTGCCAGTAGTATTAGGAGCTATGGCTACACCTTC.

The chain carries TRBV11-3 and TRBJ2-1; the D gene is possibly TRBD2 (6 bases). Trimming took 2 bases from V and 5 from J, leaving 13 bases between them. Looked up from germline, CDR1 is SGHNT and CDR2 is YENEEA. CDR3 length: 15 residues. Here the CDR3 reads CASSLFGDFDNEQFF. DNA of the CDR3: TGTGCCAGCAGCTTATTTGGGGACTTTGACAATGAGCAGTTCTTC.

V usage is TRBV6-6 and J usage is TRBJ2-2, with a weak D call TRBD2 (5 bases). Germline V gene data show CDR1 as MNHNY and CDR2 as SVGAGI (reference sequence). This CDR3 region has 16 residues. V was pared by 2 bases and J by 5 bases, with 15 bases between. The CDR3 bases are TGTGCCAGCAGTTACCCGGACTTGATGGGTACCGGGGAGCTGTTTTTT. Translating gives CASSYPDLMGTGELFF.

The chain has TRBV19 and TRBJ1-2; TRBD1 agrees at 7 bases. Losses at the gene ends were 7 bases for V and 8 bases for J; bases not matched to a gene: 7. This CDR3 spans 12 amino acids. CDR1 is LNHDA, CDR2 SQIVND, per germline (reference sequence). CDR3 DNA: TGTGCCAGTACCCCCGACAGGGACGGCTACACCTTC. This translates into CASTPDRDGYTF.

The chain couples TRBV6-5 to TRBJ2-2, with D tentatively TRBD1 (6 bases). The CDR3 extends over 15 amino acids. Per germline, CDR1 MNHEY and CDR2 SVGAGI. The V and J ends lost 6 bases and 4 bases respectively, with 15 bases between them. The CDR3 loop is CASRRQDRGTGELFF. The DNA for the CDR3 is TGTGCCAGCAGACGACAGGACCGGGGCACCGGGGAGCTGTTTTTT.

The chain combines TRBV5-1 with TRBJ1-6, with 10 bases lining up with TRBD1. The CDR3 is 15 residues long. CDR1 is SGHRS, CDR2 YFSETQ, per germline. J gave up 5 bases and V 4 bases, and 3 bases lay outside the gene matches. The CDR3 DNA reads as TGCGCCAGCAGCCCTGGACAGGGGGATAATTCACCCCTCCACTTT. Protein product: CASSPGQGDNSPLHF.

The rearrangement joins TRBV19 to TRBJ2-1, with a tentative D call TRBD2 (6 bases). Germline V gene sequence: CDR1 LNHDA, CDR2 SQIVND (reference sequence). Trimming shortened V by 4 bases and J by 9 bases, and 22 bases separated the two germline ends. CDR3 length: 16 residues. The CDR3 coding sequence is TGTGCCAGTAGTAGGTGGGAGAAACGCGGGGCGGGTGAGCAGTTCTTC. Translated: CASSRWEKRGAGEQFF.

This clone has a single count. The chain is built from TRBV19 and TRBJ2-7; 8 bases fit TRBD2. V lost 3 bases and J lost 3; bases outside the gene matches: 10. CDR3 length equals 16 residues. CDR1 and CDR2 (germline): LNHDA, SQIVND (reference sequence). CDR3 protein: CASSIAGGLPYYEQYF. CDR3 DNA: TGTGCCAGTAGTATTGCGGGAGGACTACCCTACTACGAGCAGTACTTC. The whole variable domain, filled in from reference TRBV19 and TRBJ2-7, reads DGGITQSPKYLFRKEGQNVTLSCEQNLNHDAMYWYRQDPGQGLRLIYYSQIVNDFQKGDIAEGYSVSREKKESFPLTVTSAQKNPTAFYLCASSIAGGLPYYEQYFGPGTRLTVT.

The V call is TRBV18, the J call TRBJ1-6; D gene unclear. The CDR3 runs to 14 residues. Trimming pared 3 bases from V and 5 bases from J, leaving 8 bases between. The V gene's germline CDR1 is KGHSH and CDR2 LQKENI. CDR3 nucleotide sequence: TGTGCCAGCTCACCTGCCCACAATAATTCACCCCTCCACTTT. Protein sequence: CASSPAHNNSPLHF.

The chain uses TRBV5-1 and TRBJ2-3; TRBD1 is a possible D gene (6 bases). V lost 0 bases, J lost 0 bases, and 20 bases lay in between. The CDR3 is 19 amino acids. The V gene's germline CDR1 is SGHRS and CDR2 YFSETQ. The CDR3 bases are TGCGCCAGCAGCTTGGAAGGGGGTATAGGGACGGCTAGCACAGATACGCAGTATTTT. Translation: CASSLEGGIGTASTDTQYF.

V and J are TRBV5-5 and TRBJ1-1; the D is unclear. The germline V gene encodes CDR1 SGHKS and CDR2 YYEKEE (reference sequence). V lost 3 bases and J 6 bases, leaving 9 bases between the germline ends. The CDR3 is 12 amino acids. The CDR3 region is CASSSTLPEAFF. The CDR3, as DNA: TGTGCCAGCAGCTCTACGTTGCCTGAAGCTTTCTTT.

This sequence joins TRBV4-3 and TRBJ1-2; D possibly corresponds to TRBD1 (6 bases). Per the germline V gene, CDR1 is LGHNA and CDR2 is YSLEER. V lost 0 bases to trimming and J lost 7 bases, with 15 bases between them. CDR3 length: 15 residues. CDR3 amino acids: CASSQDLGGAPGYTF. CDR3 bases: TGCGCCAGCAGCCAAGATCTGGGGGGGGCGCCTGGCTACACCTTC.

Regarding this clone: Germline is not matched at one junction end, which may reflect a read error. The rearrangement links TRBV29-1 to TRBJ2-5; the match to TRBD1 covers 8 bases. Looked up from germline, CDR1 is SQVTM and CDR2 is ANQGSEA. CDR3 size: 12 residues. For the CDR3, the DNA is TGCAGCATTGACAGGGGCCAAGAGACCCAGTACTTC. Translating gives CSIDRGQETQYF.

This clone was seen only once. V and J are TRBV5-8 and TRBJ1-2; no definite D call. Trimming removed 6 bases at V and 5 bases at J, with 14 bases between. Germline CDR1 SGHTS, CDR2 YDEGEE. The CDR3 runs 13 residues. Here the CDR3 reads CASTDLSLYGYTF. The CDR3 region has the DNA TGTGCCAGCACCGACTTGTCCCTTTATGGCTACACCTTC.